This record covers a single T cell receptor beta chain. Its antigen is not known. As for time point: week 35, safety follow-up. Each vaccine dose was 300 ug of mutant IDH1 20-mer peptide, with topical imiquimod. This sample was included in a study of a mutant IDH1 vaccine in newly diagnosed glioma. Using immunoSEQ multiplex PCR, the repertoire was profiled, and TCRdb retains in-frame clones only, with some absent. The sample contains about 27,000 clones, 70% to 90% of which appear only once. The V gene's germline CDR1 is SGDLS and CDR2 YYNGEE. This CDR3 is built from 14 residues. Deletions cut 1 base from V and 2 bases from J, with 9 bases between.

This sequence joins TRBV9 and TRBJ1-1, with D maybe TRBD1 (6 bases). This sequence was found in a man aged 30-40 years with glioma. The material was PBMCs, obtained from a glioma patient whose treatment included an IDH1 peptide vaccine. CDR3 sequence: CASSVIGGNTEAFF. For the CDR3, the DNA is TGTGCCAGCAGCGTAATCGGGGGCAACACTGAAGCTTTCTTT.